This is a list of T cell receptor beta chains from one sample in a study of circulating CD8 cells and anti-PD-1 response in melanoma. MiXCR, run by TCRdb on the reads, gives a single entry per CDR3 protein. The sample carries fewer than 300 distinct CDR3 sequences, around 8% recorded once. This sample comprised CD8+ T cells from PBMCs, obtained at baseline or after one month of anti-PD-1 therapy (not recorded which). The receptors come from a human donor with melanoma. Each CDR3 is given without its conserved first and last residue.

V	CDR3
TRBV25-1	ASGWGTDTQY
TRBV7-3	ASSFPPGEQY
TRBV7-3	ASSLGSGGEQY
TRBV29-1	SVAETSGGAMGRDTQY
TRBV2	ASSPGTSDYNEQF
TRBV19	ASKIREPEAF
TRBV19	ASSIDGIFLY
TRBV20-1	SARLAAPYNEQF
TRBV30	AWSLLAGVETQY
TRBV7-3	ASSLLTGAEDTQY
TRBV12-3/TRBV12-4	ASSFGLAGGYNEQF
TRBV20-1	SAREVDRIYGYT